This passage covers 24 T cell receptor beta chains from one sample sequenced in a study of OX40 agonist ivuxolimab in advanced cancers. Profiled with immunoSEQ multiplex PCR; TCRdb holds only in-frame clones, not every one. The sample shows approximately 35,000 clones, 74% of them seen only once. The sample was CD4+ or CD8+ T cells sorted from blood, taken in a trial of the OX40 agonist ivuxolimab. These receptors all come from an adult with an advanced solid tumor such as melanoma, head and neck, liver or kidney cancer.

This chain uses TRBV25-1 with TRBJ2-3; no clear D gene. The V gene's germline CDR1 is MGHDK and CDR2 SYGVNS. CDR3 length: 14 residues. V lost 4 bases to trimming and J lost 0 bases, with 8 bases between them. Written as DNA, the CDR3 is TGTGCCAGCAGTGGAATTGACAGCACAGATACGCAGTATTTT. It translates to CASSGIDSTDTQYF. Full variable domain (rest looked up from reference TRBV25-1 and TRBJ2-3): EADIYQTPRYLVIGTGKKITLECSQTMGHDKMYWYQQDPGMELHLIHYSYGVNSTEKGDLSSESTVSRIRTEHFPLTLESARPSHTSQYLCASSGIDSTDTQYFGPGTRLTVL.

This clone was seen a single time. V is TRBV10-3 and J is TRBJ2-4, with no clear D. The germline gives CDR1 ENHRY, CDR2 SYGVKD. The CDR3 runs 15 residues. V lost 6 bases, J lost 2 bases, and 14 bases lay in between. The CDR3 loop reads CAISAGPVSKNIQYF. In DNA form, the CDR3 reads TGTGCCATCAGCGCTGGGCCAGTCTCCAAAAACATTCAGTACTTC.

This clone occurred a few times. The rearrangement uses TRBV5-6 and TRBJ2-7; tentative D call: TRBD2 (6 bases). Trimming took 4 bases from V and 0 from J, leaving 14 bases between them. CDR1 is SGHDT and CDR2 is YYEEEE in the germline V gene. This CDR3 is 15 amino acids long. In nucleotides, the CDR3 is TGTGCCAGCAGCCCCGGGGTGCGGGGCTCCTACGAGCAGTACGTC. This codes for CASSPGVRGSYEQYV.

The chain couples TRBV4-1 to TRBJ1-2; 7 bases are a match to TRBD1. This CDR3 has 16 residues. Trimming cost V 4 bases and J 0 bases; bases outside gene matches: 8. Germline assignment: CDR1 MGHRA and CDR2 YSYEKL. The CDR3 region is CASSRTRQGANYGYTF. As DNA, the CDR3 is TGCGCCAGCAGCCGAACTCGACAGGGAGCTAACTATGGCTACACCTTC.

The J gene is TRBJ2-2, the V gene TRBV6-6; perhaps TRBD1 as D (6 bases). Germline lookup yields CDR1 MNHNY and CDR2 SVGAGI (reference sequence). The CDR3 contains 14 residues. Trimming stripped 5 bases from V and 6 bases from J, with 13 bases between. In nucleotides, the CDR3 is TGTGCCAGCAGTCCCGGACAGAGGGCCGGGGAGCTGTTTTTT. This codes for CASSPGQRAGELFF.

This rearrangement joins TRBV19 to TRBJ1-2; D possibly corresponds to TRBD1 (5 bases). CDR1 is LNHDA, CDR2 SQIVND, per germline (reference sequence). The CDR3 spans 16 residues. V lost 9 bases, J lost 4 bases, and 24 bases lay in between. This CDR3 is CASNRDFNPLGYGYTF. The CDR3 DNA sequence: TGTGCCAGCAACCGGGACTTCAACCCACTCGGCTATGGCTACACCTTC. Using reference TRBV19 and TRBJ1-2 for the parts outside the CDR3, the full variable domain is DGGITQSPKYLFRKEGQNVTLSCEQNLNHDAMYWYRQDPGQGLRLIYYSQIVNDFQKGDIAEGYSVSREKKESFPLTVTSAQKNPTAFYLCASNRDFNPLGYGYTFGSGTRLTVV.

This clone was detected a few times. The CDR3 DNA follows: TGTGCCAGCAGTGTGACAGGGCAAAATGAAAAACTGTTTTTT. Amino acids: CASSVTGQNEKLFF. This rearrangement joins TRBV6-5 to TRBJ1-4; 7 positions match TRBD1. The CDR3 has 14 residues. Germline CDR1 and CDR2: MNHEY and SVGAGI. The V gene end was trimmed by 5 bases and the J gene end by 5 bases; junction bases not matched to a gene: 5.

V gene TRBV29-1 combines with J gene TRBJ1-2; D perhaps matches TRBD1 (5 bases). Germline CDR1 is SQVTM and CDR2 is ANQGSEA. The CDR3 spans 14 residues. Trimming removed 5 bases from V and 1 base from J, with 14 bases in between. Here the CDR3 DNA reads TGCAGCGTTCGACTGGACACAGTTAACTATGGCTACACCTTC. Protein: CSVRLDTVNYGYTF. Combining the CDR3 with reference TRBV29-1 and TRBJ1-2 gives the whole variable domain SAVISQKPSRDICQRGTSLTIQCQVDSQVTMMFWYRQQPGQSLTLIATANQGSEATYESGFVIDKFPISRPNLTFSTLTVSNMSPEDSSIYLCSVRLDTVNYGYTFGSGTRLTVV.

The rearrangement joins TRBV11-2 to TRBJ1-2; D is possibly TRBD1 (5 bases). The germline V gene encodes CDR1 SGHAT and CDR2 FQNNGV. CDR3 length: 14 amino acids. With 5 bases removed from V and 4 bases from J, the gap between germline ends came to 14 bases. In DNA, the CDR3 is TGTGCCAGCAGCCCCCGGCAGGGAGGCTATGGCTACACCTTC. Translating gives CASSPRQGGYGYTF.

CDR3 coding DNA: TGTGCCAGCAGTGAGAGGACTATGAACACTGAAGCTTTCTTT. Translation: CASSERTMNTEAFF. This sequence joins TRBV2 and TRBJ1-1; D gene ambiguous. Germline V gene lookup returns CDR1 SNHLY and CDR2 FYNNEI. This CDR3 spans 14 amino acids. The germline V and J ends were trimmed by 3 bases and 0 bases, with 8 bases remaining between them.

A word on this clone: The sample carries other DNA sequences with the same CDR3. The chain employs TRBV5-1 and TRBJ1-4; the D is unclear. The V gene's germline CDR1 is SGHRS and CDR2 YFSETQ. The germline V and J ends were trimmed by 6 bases and 8 bases, with 14 bases remaining between them. CDR3 length: 13 residues. The CDR3: CASKVRVGEKLFF. CDR3 nucleotides: TGCGCCAGCAAGGTGAGGGTCGGCGAAAAACTGTTTTTT.

This clone came up once. The J gene is TRBJ1-4, the V gene TRBV6-6, with D possibly TRBD1 on 5 matching bases. V dropped 10 bases and J dropped 4 bases, with 16 bases sitting between them. This CDR3 is built from 14 residues. CDR1 is MNHNY, CDR2 SVGAGI, per germline (reference sequence). The CDR3 DNA reads as TGTGCCACCTGCGACGGGGGGGATAATGAAAAACTGTTTTTT. The encoded protein is CATCDGGDNEKLFF.

This clone is deemed medium-sized (0.01 to 0.1%). The rearrangement uses TRBV18 and TRBJ1-5, with D unclear. Trimming stripped 0 bases from V and 2 bases from J, with 11 bases between. The CDR3 consists of 16 residues. The V gene's germline CDR1 is KGHSH and CDR2 LQKENI. The CDR3 DNA reads TGTGCCAGCTCACCACCGTCCGGTTCAGGCAATCAGCCCCAGCATTTT. It is translated as CASSPPSGSGNQPQHF.

The CDR3 nucleotides are TGTGCCAGCAGCTTAGAAACAGATACGCAGTATTTT. This gives the protein CASSLETDTQYF. The rearrangement joins TRBV7-2 to TRBJ2-3; D call uncertain. Germline lookup yields CDR1 SGHTA and CDR2 FQGNSA. The CDR3 totals 12 residues. The V end was cut by 1 base, the J end by 3 bases, with 2 bases between.

CDR3 DNA sequence: TGTGCCAGCAGCGTAGAAGTCGGGGGGGTAAGTGCTGAAGCTTTCTTT. It encodes CASSVEVGGVSAEAFF. The chain couples TRBV9 to TRBJ1-1; possibly TRBD1 for D (5 bases). The germline V gene has CDR1 SGDLS and CDR2 YYNGEE. CDR3 length: 16 amino acids. Trimming left V 0 bases short and J 6 bases short, with 18 bases between. Filled out from reference TRBV9 and TRBJ1-1, the complete variable domain reads DSGVTQTPKHLITATGQRVTLRCSPRSGDLSVYWYQQSLDQGLQFLIQYYNGEERAKGNILERFSAQQFPDLHSELNLSSLELGDSALYFCASSVEVGGVSAEAFFGQGTRLTVV.

The chain uses TRBV2 and TRBJ2-5; no clear D. The V and J ends lost 5 bases and 5 bases respectively, with 6 bases between them. Germline V CDR1 and CDR2: SNHLY, FYNNEI. The CDR3 runs to 11 residues. Here the CDR3 reads CASSLGETQYF. The CDR3 DNA sequence: TGTGCCAGCAGTTTGGGGGAGACCCAGTACTTC.

The rearrangement joins TRBV28 to TRBJ1-5, with a tentative D call TRBD1 (5 bases). CDR3 length: 15 residues. The germline V gene has CDR1 MDHEN and CDR2 SYDVKM. V was pared by 3 bases and J by 1 base, with 10 bases between. CDR3 nucleotides: TGTGCCAGCAGTTTCTACAGGCGGAGCAATCAGCCCCAGCATTTT. Translated, it gives CASSFYRRSNQPQHF.

J is TRBJ2-5 and V is TRBV21-1. TRBV21-1 is a pseudogene. The CDR3 has 14 amino acids. The CDR3 DNA reads TGTGCCAGCAGCAAAGCCCCAGGGAGAGAGACCCAGTACTTC. Amino acid sequence: CASSKAPGRETQYF.

The V and J genes are TRBV5-1 and TRBJ2-2; D gene ambiguous. The V gene's germline CDR1 is SGHRS and CDR2 YFSETQ. V dropped 5 bases and J dropped 4 bases, with 6 bases sitting between them. CDR3 length: 12 residues. The CDR3 loop is CASRGFTGELFF. In DNA, the CDR3 is TGCGCCAGCAGGGGGTTCACCGGGGAGCTGTTTTTT.

The chain combines TRBV19 with TRBJ1-5, with D possibly TRBD1 on 6 matching bases. The V and J ends lost 5 bases and 4 bases respectively, with 18 bases between them. The CDR3 is 16 amino acids. Germline-derived CDR1 and CDR2 are LNHDA and SQIVND (reference sequence). CDR3 nucleotides: TGTGCCAGTAGTCTACAGGGTCGGGGGCGAAATCAGCCCCAGCATTTT. This codes for CASSLQGRGRNQPQHF. The entire variable domain, with the rest obtained from reference TRBV19 and TRBJ1-5, is as follows: DGGITQSPKYLFRKEGQNVTLSCEQNLNHDAMYWYRQDPGQGLRLIYYSQIVNDFQKGDIAEGYSVSREKKESFPLTVTSAQKNPTAFYLCASSLQGRGRNQPQHFGDGTRLSIL.

J is TRBJ2-2 and V is TRBV5-1, with a possible D match to TRBD2 (5 bases). Germline values: CDR1 SGHRS, CDR2 YFSETQ. The CDR3 contains 15 residues. Trimming removed 0 bases from V and 4 bases from J, with 10 bases in between. This CDR3 reads CASSLGEAGTGELFF. CDR3 sequence (DNA): TGCGCCAGCAGCTTGGGTGAGGCGGGCACCGGGGAGCTGTTTTTT. The full variable domain, with the rest looked up from reference TRBV5-1 and TRBJ2-2, is KAGVTQTPRYLIKTRGQQVTLSCSPISGHRSVSWYQQTPGQGLQFLFEYFSETQRNKGNFPGRFSGRQFSNSRSEMNVSTLELGDSALYLCASSLGEAGTGELFFGEGSRLTVL.

This clone has only a few counts. The rearrangement uses TRBV11-2 and TRBJ2-1, with D tentatively TRBD1 or TRBD2 (5 bases each). From germline, CDR1 is SGHAT and CDR2 FQNNGV. The CDR3 consists of 14 residues. V lost 4 bases, J lost 10 bases, and 17 bases lay in between. Written as DNA, the CDR3 is TGTGCCAGCAGCTCGGCACGAGGGGCCGGGGAGCAGTTCTTC. Protein product: CASSSARGAGEQFF.

This chain joins TRBV5-4 and TRBJ2-7; D is unclear. The CDR3 loop spans 11 amino acids. The V gene lost 3 bases and the J gene lost 4 bases, with 5 bases spanning the gap. The germline V gene has CDR1 SGHNT and CDR2 YYREEE (reference sequence). Written as DNA, the CDR3 is TGTGCCAGCAGCTCACCGTACGAGCAGTACGTC. Encoded protein: CASSSPYEQYV.

The rearrangement uses TRBV2 and TRBJ2-1, with a tentative D call TRBD1 (8 bases). CDR1 and CDR2 (germline): SNHLY, FYNNEI. This CDR3 comprises 15 residues. V was trimmed by 1 base and J by 6 bases, leaving 13 bases between them. Written as DNA, the CDR3 is TGTGCCAGCAGTGAAGGGACAGGGAGGGGCAATGAGCAGTTCTTC. Translation: CASSEGTGRGNEQFF.